The entry that follows covers one T cell receptor (beta chain) sequence. Its antigen is not known. From germline, CDR1 is MNHEY and CDR2 SVGAGI. This CDR3 has 15 amino acids. Unmatched junction bases numbered 4, after V lost 1 base and J lost 5 bases. This sample was taken from a study of cytomegalovirus exposure and HLA in healthy donors. The study ran its PCR with 60 Vbeta and 13 Jbeta primers. The table came from immunoSEQ multiplex PCR; TCRdb's copy has only in-frame clones and leaves some out. The profile covers under 200,000 clones, with roughly 76% appearing a single time and approximately 6.3% taken by the ten largest. Study-wide findings and caveats: The listing of roughly 160 TCR beta chains classed them as cytomegalovirus-associated.

The receptor comes from a man aged 40-49 years in good health and CMV-seropositive. The chain combines TRBV6-5 with TRBJ1-1; 10 bases line up with TRBD1. Sequenced: PBMCs. CDR3 region: CASSYWGTGETEAFF. The DNA for the CDR3 is TGTGCCAGCAGTTACTGGGGGACAGGGGAGACTGAAGCTTTCTTT.